These 2 T cell receptor beta chains were sequenced from one sample in a study of cytomegalovirus exposure and HLA in healthy donors. It was with 60 Vbeta and 13 Jbeta primers that the PCR ran. Profiled with immunoSEQ multiplex PCR; TCRdb holds only in-frame clones, not every one. The repertoire holds some 110,000 clones, with around 75% as singletons. Sequenced input: PBMCs. The receptors shown here come from a man younger than 45 in good health and CMV-seronegative.

The chain is built from TRBV19 and TRBJ1-2; 9 bases line up with TRBD1. After removal of 4 bases from V and 1 base from J, the junction contained 1 base not matched to a gene. CDR1 is LNHDA, CDR2 SQIVND, per germline (reference sequence). The CDR3 loop spans 14 amino acids. The CDR3 here is CASSTDRGNYGYTF. The DNA of the CDR3 is TGTGCCAGTAGTACGGACAGGGGTAACTATGGCTACACCTTC. The full variable domain, completed using reference TRBV19 and TRBJ1-2, is DGGITQSPKYLFRKEGQNVTLSCEQNLNHDAMYWYRQDPGQGLRLIYYSQIVNDFQKGDIAEGYSVSREKKESFPLTVTSAQKNPTAFYLCASSTDRGNYGYTFGSGTRLTVV.

The rearrangement joins TRBV4-3 to TRBJ2-7; possibly TRBD1 for D (5 bases). Trimming removed 1 base at V and 7 bases at J, with 17 bases between. CDR1 LGHNA and CDR2 YSLEER come from the germline V gene. The CDR3 sequence is 15 residues long. The CDR3 DNA reads TGCGCCAGCAGCCAAGCCCGACAGAGGAGTGGAGAGCAGTACTTC. Translating gives CASSQARQRSGEQYF.